A single TCR beta chain is shown here with its context. Its antigen remains unidentified. Germline V gene data show CDR1 as SGHTA and CDR2 as FQGNSA. The CDR3 loop spans 15 amino acids. The V gene end was trimmed by 2 bases and the J gene end by 5 bases; junction bases not matched to a gene: 1. The source of the sample is a study of beta chain features in type 1 diabetes. Study conclusions and caveats: Patients with Type 1 diabetes showed moderately but significantly shorter TCRB CDR3s in all four CD4+ subsets. An over-representation of cells with high TCR expression could result from cDNA sequencing.

The authors reverse transcribed all of the isolated RNA, so sequencing captured expressed TCRB transcripts. The table came from immunoSEQ multiplex PCR; TCRdb's copy has only in-frame clones and leaves some out. Here the sample spans hundreds of thousands of clones, about a sixth being singletons. Each population that was sorted was more than 95% pure. Material: naive CD4+ T cells from blood. The TCR was taken from a man between 18 and 35 years old in good health. The chain is built from TRBV7-2 and TRBJ2-1; 12 bases map to TRBD2. DNA of the CDR3: TGTGCCAGCAGCTTACGACTAGCGGGGGACAATGAGCAGTTCTTC. It specifies CASSLRLAGDNEQFF.